What follows are 2 T cell receptor beta chains derived from one specimen sequenced in a study of blood T cell repertoires in COVID-19. The method was immunoSEQ multiplex PCR; TCRdb's version includes in-frame clones alone and lacks a portion of them. The sample includes about 300,000 clones, around nine tenths of them seen just once. The sample taken for sequencing was peripheral blood. These receptors were taken from a man aged 65 to 85 with acute or convalescent COVID-19.

The genes are TRBV30 and TRBJ2-3; the D is unclear. The V gene's germline CDR1 is GTSNPN and CDR2 SVGIG (reference sequence). The length of the CDR3 is 12 residues. The V and J ends lost 1 base and 4 bases respectively, with 6 bases between them. CDR3 nucleotide sequence: TGTGCCTGGAGTGCTAGTCCAGATACGCAGTATTTT. Translation gives CAWSASPDTQYF.

V gene TRBV20-1 combines with J gene TRBJ2-4, with D unclear. The CDR3 is 11 amino acids. The germline V and J ends were trimmed by 2 bases and 6 bases, with 5 bases remaining between them. CDR1 DFQATT and CDR2 SNEGSKA come from the germline V gene (reference sequence). CDR3 residues: CSARTANIQYF. CDR3 DNA: TGCAGTGCTAGAACAGCAAACATTCAGTACTTC.